This T cell receptor (beta chain) is from a study of shared clonotypes between healthy human individuals. The repertoire was sequenced with immunoSEQ multiplex PCR; TCRdb's copy has only in-frame clones and lacks some. The repertoire holds hundreds of thousands of clones, with about 90% as singletons. Germline V gives CDR1 SQVTM, CDR2 ANQGSEA. The CDR3 covers 17 residues. Deletions cut 4 bases from V and 1 base from J, with 19 bases between. CD45RO negativity and positive selection for CCR7 defined naive CD8 cells, a population that excluded terminally differentiated effector memory CD45RA+ cells. The TCR was taken from a man aged 25-45 years in good health. The chain recombines TRBV29-1 with TRBJ2-2; possible D gene TRBD2, 6 bases. Material: naive CD8+ T cells sorted from blood. In DNA form, the CDR3 reads TGCAGCGTTGTTTTGCGTGGCGGGAAGAAGAACACCGGGGAGCTGTTTTTT. Protein product: CSVVLRGGKKNTGELFF.